This passage covers 32 T cell receptor beta chains from one sample sequenced in a study of OX40 agonist ivuxolimab in advanced cancers. Using immunoSEQ multiplex PCR, the repertoire was profiled, and TCRdb retains in-frame clones only, with some absent. The sample includes tens of thousands of clones, 90% of them seen just once. The sequenced sample was CD4+ or CD8+ T cells sorted from blood, obtained in a trial of the OX40 agonist ivuxolimab. The receptors stem from an adult with an advanced solid tumor such as melanoma, head and neck, liver or kidney cancer.

This clone has a handful of counts. The chain recombines TRBV5-6 with TRBJ1-2; 7 nucleotides match TRBD1. Germline values: CDR1 SGHDT, CDR2 YYEEEE. This CDR3 region has 12 residues. The ends lost 4 bases at V and 7 bases at J; junction bases unmatched: 4. CDR3 DNA sequence: TGTGCCAGCAGCGCTGACAGGGCTGGCTACACCTTC. Its protein product is CASSADRAGYTF.

The genes are TRBV5-1 and TRBJ1-2; 11 bases are a match to TRBD1. Germline V gives CDR1 SGHRS, CDR2 YFSETQ. After removal of 4 bases from V and 4 bases from J, the junction contained 3 bases not matched to a gene. The CDR3 consists of 14 residues. The CDR3 bases are TGCGCCAGCAGCCTGGGACAGGGGGTCTATGGCTACACCTTC. Translation: CASSLGQGVYGYTF. Together with reference TRBV5-1 and TRBJ1-2, the CDR3 gives the full variable domain: KAGVTQTPRYLIKTRGQQVTLSCSPISGHRSVSWYQQTPGQGLQFLFEYFSETQRNKGNFPGRFSGRQFSNSRSEMNVSTLELGDSALYLCASSLGQGVYGYTFGSGTRLTVV.

The V and J genes are TRBV13 and TRBJ1-4, with D perhaps matching TRBD1 (5 bases). In germline, CDR1 is PRHDT, CDR2 FYEKMQ (reference sequence). The CDR3 is 14 residues long. Trimming left V 4 bases short and J 8 bases short, with 14 bases between. This CDR3 is CASSSTDRREKLFF. As DNA, the CDR3 is TGTGCCAGCAGCTCGACAGATAGGAGAGAAAAACTGTTTTTT.

The table lists this clone with a few counts. The chain uses TRBV6-5 and TRBJ1-2; no firm D call. The CDR3 extends over 13 amino acids. V lost 4 bases, J lost 4 bases, and 10 bases lay in between. Germline CDR1 MNHEY, CDR2 SVGAGI. CDR3 loop: CASSSHQVYGYTF. CDR3 in DNA: TGTGCCAGCAGTTCACACCAGGTCTATGGCTACACCTTC.

The chain uses TRBV6-6 and TRBJ2-1; either TRBD1 or TRBD2 may fit D (6 bases each). This CDR3 is built from 16 residues. Deletions cut 3 bases from V and 4 bases from J, with 16 bases between. Germline-derived CDR1 and CDR2 are MNHNY and SVGAGI (reference sequence). The CDR3 coding sequence is TGTGCCAGCAGTTATATTGAGGGGGGTGCGTACAATGAGCAGTTCTTC. Its translation is CASSYIEGGAYNEQFF.

The chain joins TRBV7-8 to TRBJ1-2; 7 bases fit TRBD1. CDR3 size: 14 residues. CDR1 and CDR2 from the germline V gene are SGHVS and FQNEAQ. The V segment lost 1 base and the J segment 8 bases; nucleotides outside the gene matches: 7. This CDR3 is CASSLVGGGGGYTF. The DNA of the CDR3 is TGTGCCAGCAGCTTAGTCGGAGGGGGCGGGGGCTACACCTTC.

The V and J genes are TRBV11-2 and TRBJ2-3, with D unresolved. The CDR3 has 14 residues. Germline V lookup: CDR1 SGHAT, CDR2 FQNNGV. V was cut by 5 bases and J by 1 base, with 10 bases left in between. The CDR3 nucleotides are TGTGCCAGCAGCACGGTCGGGCGCACAGATACGCAGTATTTT. Its translation is CASSTVGRTDTQYF.

This clone appeared once. The V and J genes are TRBV28 and TRBJ2-1; 12 bases are a match to TRBD2. The ends lost 4 bases at V and 1 base at J; junction bases unmatched: 11. This CDR3 spans 19 amino acids. Germline V lookup: CDR1 MDHEN, CDR2 SYDVKM. The CDR3, as DNA: TGTGCCAGCAGTTCCAGACTAGCGGGGGCCCGGCGTTCCTACAATGAGCAGTTCTTC. Protein product: CASSSRLAGARRSYNEQFF. The full variable domain, in which reference TRBV28 and TRBJ2-1 provide the parts outside the CDR3, is DVKVTQSSRYLVKRTGEKVFLECVQDMDHENMFWYRQDPGLGLRLIYFSYDVKMKEKGDIPEGYSVSREKKERFSLILESASTNQTSMYLCASSSRLAGARRSYNEQFFGPGTRLTVL.

The chain links TRBV6-1 to TRBJ1-6; D unclear. Trimming pared 7 bases from V and 4 bases from J, leaving 14 bases between. The germline V gene encodes CDR1 MNHNS and CDR2 SASEGT. CDR3 length: 15 residues. The CDR3: CASNPEAAYNSPLHF. CDR3 coding DNA: TGTGCCAGCAACCCGGAGGCAGCTTATAATTCACCCCTCCACTTT.

This chain links TRBV18 with TRBJ2-7; D remains ambiguous. The CDR3 sequence is 11 residues long. In germline, CDR1 is KGHSH, CDR2 LQKENI. V was trimmed by 1 base and J by 3 bases, leaving 1 base between them. DNA for the CDR3: TGTGCCAGCTCACCACTCTACGAGCAGTACTTC. Its translation: CASSPLYEQYF.

The chain joins TRBV5-1 to TRBJ2-1, with no clear D. CDR1 is SGHRS and CDR2 is YFSETQ in the germline V gene. The CDR3 is made up of 16 amino acids. V was trimmed by 0 bases and J by 3 bases, leaving 13 bases between them. CDR3 coding DNA: TGCGCCAGCAGCTTGGTTTCGGGTCTAAGCTACAATGAGCAGTTCTTC. Translating gives CASSLVSGLSYNEQFF.

The chain employs TRBV10-3 and TRBJ2-5, with unresolved D. The CDR3 length is 14 residues. Trimming stripped 3 bases from V and 7 bases from J, with 15 bases between. Per the germline V gene, CDR1 is ENHRY and CDR2 is SYGVKD. The chain's CDR3 is CAISEALGSATQYF. CDR3 in DNA: TGTGCCATCAGTGAAGCCCTAGGAAGCGCGACCCAGTACTTC.

The chain uses TRBV7-9 and TRBJ1-1, with D maybe TRBD1 (5 bases). The germline gives CDR1 SEHNR, CDR2 FQNEAQ (reference sequence). The CDR3 length is 14 residues. Trimming removed 1 base from V and 5 bases from J, with 11 bases in between. CDR3 residues: CASSLGAGKTEAFF. The CDR3 DNA reads TGTGCCAGCAGCTTAGGGGCAGGGAAAACTGAAGCTTTCTTT.

The gene calls are TRBV7-6 and TRBJ2-1; D is undetermined. The germline V and J ends were trimmed by 5 bases and 5 bases, with 4 bases remaining between them. This CDR3 is built from 11 residues. Germline CDR1 reads SGHVS; CDR2 reads FNYEAQ. Here the CDR3 DNA reads TGTGCCAGCAGCCATGACAATGAGCAGTTCTTC. Encoded protein: CASSHDNEQFF. The full variable domain, rest sourced from reference TRBV7-6 and TRBJ2-1, is GAGVSQSPRYKVTKRGQDVALRCDPISGHVSLYWYRQALGQGPEFLTYFNYEAQQDKSGLPNDRFSAERPEGSISTLTIQRTEQRDSAMYRCASSHDNEQFFGPGTRLTVL.

The V and J genes are TRBV5-1 and TRBJ2-5; TRBD2 agrees at 9 bases. V shed 4 bases and J 5 bases; nucleotides not matched to a gene: 12. The CDR3 runs 16 residues. Germline V gives CDR1 SGHRS, CDR2 YFSETQ. Written as DNA, the CDR3 is TGCGCCAGCAGCCCCGGGACTAGCATGAACGTTGAGACCCAGTACTTC. Translation: CASSPGTSMNVETQYF. Complete variable domain (other parts from reference TRBV5-1 and TRBJ2-5): KAGVTQTPRYLIKTRGQQVTLSCSPISGHRSVSWYQQTPGQGLQFLFEYFSETQRNKGNFPGRFSGRQFSNSRSEMNVSTLELGDSALYLCASSPGTSMNVETQYFGPGTRLLVL.

The rearrangement joins TRBV6-1 to TRBJ1-4; D is unresolved. CDR3 length: 12 amino acids. Germline CDR1 is MNHNS and CDR2 is SASEGT. V was trimmed by 7 bases and J by 3 bases, leaving 6 bases between them. The CDR3 DNA reads as TGTGCCAGCATAGGGTCTAATGAAAAACTGTTTTTT. As protein: CASIGSNEKLFF.

The DNA for the CDR3 is TGTGCCAGTACCGACACGTTCCTCGGTCAGCCCCAGCATTTT. It is translated as CASTDTFLGQPQHF. The chain couples TRBV19 to TRBJ1-5, with D hard to call. This CDR3 contains 14 residues. Trimming took 7 bases from V and 6 from J, leaving 16 bases between them. From germline, CDR1 is LNHDA and CDR2 SQIVND (reference sequence).

CDR3 DNA: TGTGCCAGCTCAGGGACAGGGGACAATCAGCCCCAGCATTTT. It specifies CASSGTGDNQPQHF. V gene TRBV18 combines with J gene TRBJ1-5; the match to TRBD1 covers 10 bases. Germline-derived CDR1 and CDR2 are KGHSH and LQKENI. This CDR3 is built from 14 residues. V lost 5 bases and J lost 3; bases outside the gene matches: 1. Based on the CDR3 plus reference TRBV18 and TRBJ1-5, the full variable domain is NAGVMQNPRHLVRRRGQEARLRCSPMKGHSHVYWYRQLPEEGLKFMVYLQKENIIDESGMPKERFSAEFPKEGPSILRIQQVVRGDSAAYFCASSGTGDNQPQHFGDGTRLSIL.

The chain carries TRBV2 and TRBJ1-2; maybe TRBD1 (5 bases). The CDR3 consists of 14 residues. V shed 5 bases and J shed 4 bases, with 14 bases lying between them. Germline V gene lookup returns CDR1 SNHLY and CDR2 FYNNEI. This CDR3 is CASSLGREGYGYTF. CDR3 bases: TGTGCCAGCAGTCTGGGCAGGGAGGGCTATGGCTACACCTTC.

The J gene is TRBJ1-2, the V gene TRBV19; D possibly corresponds to TRBD1 (6 bases). V was trimmed by 7 bases and J by 3 bases, leaving 12 bases between them. The CDR3 runs to 13 residues. Per germline, CDR1 LNHDA and CDR2 SQIVND (reference sequence). CDR3 nucleotides: TGTGCCAGTAAGGGGGAGGGTGACTATGGCTACACCTTC. Residues: CASKGEGDYGYTF.

The genes are TRBV10-1 and TRBJ2-3; TRBD1 matches at 8 bases. V shed 5 bases and J 2 bases; nucleotides not matched to a gene: 3. CDR3 length: 14 amino acids. Germline lookup yields CDR1 WNHNN and CDR2 SYGVQD (reference sequence). As DNA, the CDR3 is TGCGCCAGCAGTCTGGACAGGGTCACAGATACGCAGTATTTT. Protein product: CASSLDRVTDTQYF.

The rearrangement joins TRBV6-5 to TRBJ1-3; maybe TRBD1 (6 bases). CDR1 and CDR2 from the germline V gene are MNHEY and SVGAGI. V shed 6 bases and J shed 4 bases, with 16 bases lying between them. This CDR3 contains 15 residues. CDR3 in DNA: TGTGCCAGCAGCCCACAGGGTATCCTCGGAAACACCATATATTTT. Encoded protein: CASSPQGILGNTIYF.

V usage is TRBV6-6 and J usage is TRBJ2-5; D might be TRBD1 (5 bases). Trimming stripped 5 bases from V and 5 bases from J, with 15 bases between. Germline V gives CDR1 MNHNY, CDR2 SVGAGI (reference sequence). The CDR3 spans 14 residues. The CDR3 DNA reads TGTGCCAGCAGTAGGGGCTGGGCGGCGGAGACCCAGTACTTC. Translation gives CASSRGWAAETQYF.

V usage is TRBV2 and J usage is TRBJ2-2, with 8 bases identical to TRBD2. This CDR3 spans 15 amino acids. The V segment lost 9 bases and the J segment 3 bases; nucleotides outside the gene matches: 9. The germline V gene has CDR1 SNHLY and CDR2 FYNNEI. The CDR3 nucleotides are TGTGCCAGAGCGGGGGCAGGGGACGACACCGGGGAGCTGTTTTTT. This sequence encodes CARAGAGDDTGELFF. The full variable domain, completed using reference TRBV2 and TRBJ2-2, is EPEVTQTPSHQVTQMGQEVILRCVPISNHLYFYWYRQILGQKVEFLVSFYNNEISEKSEIFDDQFSVERPDGSNFTLKIRSTKLEDSAMYFCARAGAGDDTGELFFGEGSRLTVL.

The rearrangement joins TRBV11-2 to TRBJ2-1, with TRBD1 as a possible D gene (6 bases). The CDR3 is made up of 15 amino acids. CDR1 and CDR2 (germline): SGHAT, FQNNGV. V dropped 4 bases and J dropped 4 bases, with 14 bases sitting between them. This CDR3 is CASSSIRGRYNEQFF. The CDR3 coding sequence is TGTGCCAGCAGCTCCATCAGGGGCCGATACAATGAGCAGTTCTTC.

The chain recombines TRBV25-1 with TRBJ2-1; D tentatively fits TRBD1 or TRBD2 (5 bases each). This CDR3 is built from 16 residues. CDR1 and CDR2 (germline): MGHDK, SYGVNS. V gave up 1 base and J gave up 4 bases, with 14 bases separating them. The CDR3 loop reads CASSEFGSGSYNEQFF. CDR3 DNA: TGTGCCAGCAGTGAATTTGGGTCAGGGAGTTACAATGAGCAGTTCTTC.

The V gene is TRBV7-8, the J gene TRBJ2-5; unclear D gene. This CDR3 spans 15 amino acids. Per the germline V gene, CDR1 is SGHVS and CDR2 is FQNEAQ. The V end was cut by 4 bases, the J end by 1 base, with 13 bases between. In nucleotides, the CDR3 is TGTGCCAGCAGCTCCGGGTTTTCCGTCCAAGAGACCCAGTACTTC. It codes for CASSSGFSVQETQYF.

The genes are TRBV30 and TRBJ2-5; the D gene is possibly TRBD2 (5 bases). This CDR3 has 14 amino acids. Germline CDR1 reads GTSNPN; CDR2 reads SVGIG (reference sequence). V dropped 0 bases and J dropped 5 bases, with 13 bases sitting between them. CDR3 DNA: TGTGCCTGGAGTGTCGGGGTCGTGGCGGAGACCCAGTACTTC. It encodes CAWSVGVVAETQYF.

This chain links TRBV6-5 with TRBJ1-1; D unclear. V was pared by 5 bases and J by 4 bases, with 14 bases between. This CDR3 is 14 amino acids long. CDR1 is MNHEY, CDR2 SVGAGI, per germline. The CDR3 sequence: CASSNSAASTEAFF. For the CDR3, the DNA is TGTGCCAGCAGTAATTCGGCGGCCAGCACTGAAGCTTTCTTT.

The chain joins TRBV6-5 to TRBJ2-4; TRBD2 matches 7 bases. V gave up 6 bases and J gave up 0 bases; unmatched junction bases: 5. Germline CDR1 is MNHEY and CDR2 is SVGAGI. The CDR3 length is 15 residues. CDR3 nucleotide sequence: TGTGCCAGCAGCTCGAGCGGGATAGCCAAAAACATTCAGTACTTC. It is translated as CASSSSGIAKNIQYF.

The chain carries TRBV5-5 and TRBJ2-1, with 11 bases aligning to TRBD2. The CDR3 has 16 residues. Trimming took 4 bases from V and 8 from J; bases not matched to a gene: 11. Germline assignment: CDR1 SGHKS and CDR2 YYEKEE (reference sequence). CDR3 residues: CASSPPLAGAGDEQFF. In nucleotides, the CDR3 is TGTGCCAGCAGCCCCCCACTAGCGGGGGCTGGGGATGAGCAGTTCTTC. The variable domain in full, with the rest retrieved from reference TRBV5-5 and TRBJ2-1, is DAGVTQSPTHLIKTRGQQVTLRCSPISGHKSVSWYQQVLGQGPQFIFQYYEKEERGRGNFPDRFSARQFPNYSSELNVNALLLGDSALYLCASSPPLAGAGDEQFFGPGTRLTVL.

In DNA, the CDR3 is TGCGCCAGCATTCGAGACAGGGAGACCCAGTACTTC. This gives the protein CASIRDRETQYF. The gene calls are TRBV10-1 and TRBJ2-5, with D perhaps TRBD1 (6 bases). CDR3 size: 12 residues. Trimming cost V 7 bases and J 5 bases, with 11 bases left between them. In germline, CDR1 is WNHNN, CDR2 SYGVQD (reference sequence).